A single sample is the source of the 26 T cell receptor beta chains below, sequenced in a study of shared clonotypes between healthy human individuals. Here immunoSEQ multiplex PCR was the method, and the copy in TCRdb shows in-frame clones only, minus some. The sample records around 2.5 million clones, more than 85% being singletons. The sample consisted of naive CD4+ T cells from PBMCs. Regarding subset: CD45RA+ positively selected. These receptors were obtained from a man between 18 and 29 years old in good health. Some clones in this sample may be carry-over from other donors' samples.

The rearrangement joins TRBV6-6 to TRBJ2-5; a weak D match, TRBD2 (7 bases). Deletions cut 2 bases from V and 4 bases from J, with 17 bases between. The CDR3 contains 16 residues. CDR1 is MNHNY and CDR2 is SVGAGI in the germline V gene (reference sequence). The CDR3 nucleotides are TGTGCCAGCAGTTACCCCAGGGGAGGGTTGAGAGAGACCCAGTACTTC. Translated: CASSYPRGGLRETQYF.

The gene calls are TRBV29-1 and TRBJ2-3; D is perhaps TRBD2 (6 bases). The CDR3 is 14 residues long. Between the trimmed V and J ends, which lost 4 bases and 2 bases, there was a span of 13 bases. Germline V gene sequence: CDR1 SQVTM, CDR2 ANQGSEA. CDR3 sequence (DNA): TGCAGCGTTGCAAGTAGCGGTAACACAGATACGCAGTATTTT. Translating gives CSVASSGNTDTQYF.

This chain uses TRBV25-1 with TRBJ2-7; 11 bases line up with TRBD1. With V trimmed by 1 base and J by 7 bases, 9 bases remained unmatched. The CDR3 has 16 residues. Germline CDR1 is MGHDK and CDR2 is SYGVNS. CDR3 DNA: TGTGCCAGCAGTGAATGGGCTGGACAGGGGGCTCTTGAGCAGTACTTC. This encodes CASSEWAGQGALEQYF.

CDR3 sequence reads: CASSSTSGRRETQYF. CDR3 in DNA: TGCGCCAGCAGCTCTACTAGCGGGAGGCGGGAGACCCAGTACTTC. V is TRBV5-1 and J is TRBJ2-5; TRBD2 matches at 12 bases. With 3 bases clipped from V and 5 bases from J, the junction kept 5 bases outside the gene matches. In germline, CDR1 is SGHRS, CDR2 YFSETQ. CDR3 length: 15 residues.

The chain is built from TRBV6-1 and TRBJ1-5, with unresolved D. This CDR3 contains 15 residues. Germline V CDR1 and CDR2: MNHNS, SASEGT. V lost 2 bases and J 0 bases, leaving 8 bases between the germline ends. CDR3 in amino acids: CASSELFFSNQPQHF. CDR3 sequence (DNA): TGTGCCAGCAGTGAACTATTTTTTAGCAATCAGCCCCAGCATTTT.

This chain joins TRBV6-5 and TRBJ1-1; D remains unclear. Germline V gene sequence: CDR1 MNHEY, CDR2 SVGAGI. The ends were cut back, 7 bases at V and 11 bases at J, with 14 bases in the middle. The CDR3 is 11 residues long. DNA for the CDR3: TGTGCCAGCAACTTCGGACCCTCGGCTTTCTTT. This translates into CASNFGPSAFF.

The rearrangement uses TRBV4-1 and TRBJ1-4, with TRBD1 as a possible D gene (5 bases). Trimming removed 3 bases from V and 4 bases from J, with 15 bases in between. The V gene's germline CDR1 is MGHRA and CDR2 YSYEKL. The CDR3 totals 16 residues. The CDR3 loop is CASSHLYRGGNEKLFF. DNA of the CDR3: TGCGCCAGCAGCCATCTCTATAGGGGAGGTAATGAAAAACTGTTTTTT.

V is TRBV28 and J is TRBJ1-3; D is ambiguous. Germline CDR1 and CDR2: MDHEN and SYDVKM. V lost 0 bases and J lost 5, with 8 bases in between. This CDR3 has 14 amino acids. CDR3 sequence: CASSLWSGRNTIYF. In DNA form, the CDR3 reads TGTGCCAGCAGTTTATGGTCAGGACGAAACACCATATATTTT.

The V gene is TRBV30, the J gene TRBJ2-1; 7 nucleotides line up with TRBD2. The CDR3 sequence is 16 residues long. Germline V gene sequence: CDR1 GTSNPN, CDR2 SVGIG (reference sequence). V lost 8 bases to trimming and J lost 5 bases; unmatched junction nucleotides: 18. The CDR3 sequence: CAGGLGGRGSNNEQFF. The DNA for the CDR3 is TGTGCCGGGGGTCTGGGCGGGAGAGGATCAAACAATGAGCAGTTCTTC. Full variable domain (remainder filled in from reference TRBV30 and TRBJ2-1): SQTIHQWPATLVQPVGSPLSLECTVEGTSNPNLYWYRQAAGRGLQLLFYSVGIGQISSEVPQNLSASRPQDRQFILSSKKLLLSDSGFYLCAGGLGGRGSNNEQFFGPGTRLTVL.

The chain uses TRBV5-4 and TRBJ2-4; possibly TRBD1 or TRBD2 for D (5 bases each). Germline CDR1 SGHNT, CDR2 YYREEE (reference sequence). The CDR3 is 17 residues long. The V and J ends lost 4 bases and 6 bases respectively, with 23 bases between them. As DNA, the CDR3 is TGTGCCAGCAGCAGGATTGGGGACGGGGAACAGAGAAACATTCAGTACTTC. Protein product: CASSRIGDGEQRNIQYF.

The gene calls are TRBV28 and TRBJ1-5; D gene ambiguous. The CDR3 has 17 residues. Trimming removed 6 bases at V and 2 bases at J, with 20 bases between. Germline V gene sequence: CDR1 MDHEN, CDR2 SYDVKM. The CDR3, as DNA: TGTGCCAGCAGGGCGGGCGGGGAGGATAAGGGCAATCAGCCCCAGCATTTT. This gives the protein CASRAGGEDKGNQPQHF.

About this clone itself: This sample also contains other DNA sequences that code for the same CDR3. The chain has TRBV18 and TRBJ2-7; D remains unclear. V was trimmed by 1 base and J by 3 bases, leaving 7 bases between them. The CDR3 extends over 13 amino acids. Germline assignment: CDR1 KGHSH and CDR2 LQKENI. The CDR3 DNA follows: TGTGCCAGCTCACCACGGTTCAGCTACGAGCAGTACTTC. Amino acids: CASSPRFSYEQYF.

V and J are TRBV7-2 and TRBJ2-5, with TRBD2 matching 9 bases. The CDR3 is made up of 15 amino acids. The germline V gene has CDR1 SGHTA and CDR2 FQGNSA. Trimming took 0 bases from V and 8 from J; bases not matched to a gene: 7. The chain's CDR3 is CASSLANLAGITQYF. CDR3 sequence (DNA): TGTGCCAGCAGCTTAGCGAACCTAGCGGGAATCACCCAGTACTTC.

The V and J genes are TRBV5-6 and TRBJ2-1; 9 bases match TRBD1. Germline CDR1 and CDR2: SGHDT and YYEEEE. The CDR3 is made up of 15 amino acids. Trimming removed 7 bases from V and 5 bases from J; junction bases left unmatched: 10. The DNA of the CDR3 is TGTGCCAGCGGCAGGCGACAGGGGGAACACAATGAGCAGTTCTTC. It encodes CASGRRQGEHNEQFF.

V gene TRBV28 combines with J gene TRBJ2-7; 7 bases agree with TRBD2. CDR3 length: 14 amino acids. Germline CDR1 reads MDHEN; CDR2 reads SYDVKM. Trimming cost V 4 bases and J 0 bases; bases outside gene matches: 3. In DNA, the CDR3 is TGTGCCAGCAGTTGGGCGGGAGTCTCCTACGAGCAGTACTTC. Translated: CASSWAGVSYEQYF.

The chain couples TRBV6-5 to TRBJ2-2, with TRBD1 identical over 7 bases. Trimming cost V 6 bases and J 1 base; bases outside gene matches: 5. There are 15 residues in the CDR3. CDR1 is MNHEY, CDR2 SVGAGI, per germline. Here the CDR3 reads CASSRGQQNTGELFF. In DNA, the CDR3 is TGTGCCAGCAGCAGGGGACAGCAGAACACCGGGGAGCTGTTTTTT.

This clone was recorded once. The genes are TRBV19 and TRBJ2-2, with 8 positions matching TRBD1. J lost 7 bases, V lost 2 bases, and 3 bases had no gene match. The CDR3 extends over 14 amino acids. From germline, CDR1 is LNHDA and CDR2 SQIVND (reference sequence). This CDR3 reads CASSIRTGGGELFF. The CDR3, as DNA: TGTGCCAGTAGTATAAGAACAGGGGGCGGGGAGCTGTTTTTT.

The count of this clone is one. The gene calls are TRBV5-1 and TRBJ2-5, with TRBD1 matching 9 bases. The CDR3 runs 16 residues. The germline gives CDR1 SGHRS, CDR2 YFSETQ. V lost 4 bases to trimming and J lost 3 bases; unmatched junction nucleotides: 10. CDR3 amino acids: CASSNWDRDSKETQYF. The CDR3 region has the DNA TGCGCCAGCAGCAACTGGGACAGGGATTCTAAAGAGACCCAGTACTTC.

The J gene is TRBJ2-3, the V gene TRBV4-2; D perhaps matches TRBD1 (6 bases). This CDR3 comprises 16 residues. Germline loops: CDR1 LGHNA, CDR2 YNFKEQ. The CDR3 region is CATRAGDFSGTDTQYF. In DNA form, the CDR3 reads TGTGCTACCCGGGCAGGGGATTTTTCCGGCACAGATACGCAGTATTTT.

The chain joins TRBV6-5 to TRBJ1-1; no clear D gene. This CDR3 is built from 14 residues. V gave up 6 bases and J gave up 2 bases, with 13 bases separating them. From germline, CDR1 is MNHEY and CDR2 SVGAGI. CDR3 protein: CASSQNTVNTEAFF. CDR3 nucleotide sequence: TGTGCCAGCAGCCAAAACACAGTTAACACTGAAGCTTTCTTT.

About this clone: Germline is not matched at one junction end, which may reflect a read error. The chain uses TRBV4-3 and TRBJ2-1; a weak D match, TRBD2 (7 bases). CDR3 length: 15 amino acids. Germline-derived CDR1 and CDR2 are LGHNA and YSLEER. The CDR3 DNA sequence: TGCGCCAGCGGCCAAGCAGGACTAGGGGGAAATGAGCAGTTCTTC. It is translated as CASGQAGLGGNEQFF.

The V and J genes are TRBV7-9 and TRBJ2-7; maybe TRBD1 (6 bases). The germline V and J ends were trimmed by 5 bases and 1 base, with 15 bases remaining between them. CDR3 length equals 15 residues. Germline CDR1 and CDR2: SEHNR and FQNEAQ (reference sequence). The CDR3 sequence: CASSQGTPSSYEQYF. In nucleotides, the CDR3 is TGTGCCAGCAGCCAGGGGACACCTAGTTCCTACGAGCAGTACTTC.

This chain joins TRBV28 and TRBJ1-2; 10 nucleotides agree with TRBD1. The CDR3 totals 14 residues. After removal of 6 bases from V and 6 bases from J, the junction contained 7 bases not matched to a gene. CDR1 and CDR2 from the germline V gene are MDHEN and SYDVKM. CDR3 sequence: CASSRLGQGHGYTF. DNA of the CDR3: TGTGCCAGCAGCAGGCTGGGACAGGGGCATGGCTACACCTTC.

The rearrangement uses TRBV11-2 and TRBJ2-7; TRBD2 aligns across 13 bases. Trimming at V came to 2 bases and at J to 6 bases, leaving 7 bases not matched to a gene. Germline V gene sequence: CDR1 SGHAT, CDR2 FQNNGV. The CDR3 contains 16 residues. The chain's CDR3 is CASSLPPGLAGVEQYF. For the CDR3, the DNA is TGTGCCAGCAGCTTACCCCCCGGACTAGCGGGGGTCGAGCAGTACTTC.

The chain employs TRBV18 and TRBJ2-7, with D tentatively TRBD1 or TRBD2 (6 bases each). Deletions cut 1 base from V and 6 bases from J, with 16 bases between. Germline lookup yields CDR1 KGHSH and CDR2 LQKENI. CDR3 length: 15 residues. The CDR3 region is CASSPQSDRRGEQYF. Here the CDR3 DNA reads TGTGCCAGCTCACCACAATCCGACAGGCGGGGCGAGCAGTACTTC.

This chain uses TRBV18 with TRBJ2-3, with 7 bases that match TRBD1. J was trimmed by 7 bases and V by 6 bases; bases with no gene match: 16. The germline CDR1 and CDR2 sequences are KGHSH and LQKENI. There are 16 residues in the CDR3. The CDR3 spells CASSQTTGFPSYTQYF. The CDR3 DNA is TGTGCCAGCTCCCAGACGACAGGGTTCCCCTCCTATACGCAGTATTTT.